This T cell receptor beta chain was sequenced during a study of T-cell memory formation after mild COVID-19. Turning to the study itself: For the most part, TCR clusters were specific to one donor.

This clonotype was found a few times. Germline V gene data show CDR1 as MNHEY and CDR2 as SVGEGT. The V end lost 2 bases, the J end lost 3 bases, and 10 bases lay between the germline ends. The CDR3 spans 14 residues. Using its own MiXCR run on the 5' RACE reads, TCRdb lists one record per CDR3 protein. The sample contains 350,000 or so distinct CDR3 sequences, more than 20% of which appear only once. The chain combines TRBV6-2 or TRBV6-3 with TRBJ1-1, with D unclear. The material sequenced was PBMCs or a T cell subset sorted from them (not recorded which). This receptor was identified in a man aged 18 to 30 who had mild COVID-19 (a few samples of this study predate the infection). Cell type and time point are not known. CDR3 protein: CASSYATIDTEAFF. The CDR3 nucleotides read TGTGCCAGCAGTTACGCGACAATTGACACTGAAGCTTTCTTT.